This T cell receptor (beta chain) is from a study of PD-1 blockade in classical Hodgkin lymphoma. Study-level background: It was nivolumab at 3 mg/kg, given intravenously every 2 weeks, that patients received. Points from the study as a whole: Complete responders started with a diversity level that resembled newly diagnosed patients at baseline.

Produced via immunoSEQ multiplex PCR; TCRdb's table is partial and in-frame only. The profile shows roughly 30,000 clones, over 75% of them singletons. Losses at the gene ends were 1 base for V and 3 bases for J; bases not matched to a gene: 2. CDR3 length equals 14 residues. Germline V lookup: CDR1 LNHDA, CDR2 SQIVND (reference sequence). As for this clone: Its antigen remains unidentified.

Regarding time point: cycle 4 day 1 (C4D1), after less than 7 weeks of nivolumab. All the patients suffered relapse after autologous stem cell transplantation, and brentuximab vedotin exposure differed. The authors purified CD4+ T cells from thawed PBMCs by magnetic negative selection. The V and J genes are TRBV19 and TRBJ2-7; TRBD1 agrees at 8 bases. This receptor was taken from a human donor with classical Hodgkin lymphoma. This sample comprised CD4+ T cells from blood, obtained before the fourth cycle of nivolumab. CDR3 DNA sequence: TGTGCCAGTAGTATAGGACAGGGGTACTACGAGCAGTACTTC. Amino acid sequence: CASSIGQGYYEQYF.